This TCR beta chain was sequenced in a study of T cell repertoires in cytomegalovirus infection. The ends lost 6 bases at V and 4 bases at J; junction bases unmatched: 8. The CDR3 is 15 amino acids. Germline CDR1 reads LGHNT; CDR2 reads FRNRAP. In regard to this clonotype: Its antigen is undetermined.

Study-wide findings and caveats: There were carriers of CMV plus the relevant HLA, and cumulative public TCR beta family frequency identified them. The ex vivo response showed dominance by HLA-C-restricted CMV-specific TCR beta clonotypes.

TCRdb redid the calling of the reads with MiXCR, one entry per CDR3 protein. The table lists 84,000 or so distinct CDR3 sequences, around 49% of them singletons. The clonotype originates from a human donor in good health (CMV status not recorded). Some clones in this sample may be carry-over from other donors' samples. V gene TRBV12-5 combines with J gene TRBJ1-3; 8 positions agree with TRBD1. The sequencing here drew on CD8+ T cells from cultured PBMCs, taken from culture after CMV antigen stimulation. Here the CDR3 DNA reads TGTGCTAGTGGCTCAGCTCGGACAGGGGGAAACACCATATATTTT. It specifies CASGSARTGGNTIYF.